This TCR beta chain was sequenced during a study of T cell responses to AZD1222 COVID-19 vaccine. Measured with immunoSEQ multiplex PCR; TCRdb has only the in-frame clones, and not every one. The table shows 150,000 to 200,000 clones, with approximately 91% occurring only once. There are 15 residues in the CDR3. With 4 bases removed from V and 3 bases from J, the gap between germline ends came to 11 bases. CDR1 is SGDLS, CDR2 YYNGEE, per germline. V is TRBV9 and J is TRBJ1-6, with a tentative D call TRBD1 (6 bases). This receptor was taken from an adult in good health. Sequencing was performed on peripheral blood, taken on day 0 of AZD1222 vaccination. CDR3 sequence: CASSSTDSYNSPLHF. The DNA for the CDR3 is TGTGCCAGCAGCTCAACGGACAGCTATAATTCACCCCTCCACTTT.